The rows below give T cell receptor beta chains drawn from one sample of a study of blood T cells in healthy people across ages. Using its own MiXCR run on the 5' RACE reads, TCRdb lists one record per CDR3 protein. Among hundreds of thousands of distinct CDR3 sequences listed, approximately 48% were seen once. The sample was blood. These receptors were taken from a man between 60 and 75 years old in good health. Both conserved end residues are part of each CDR3. A D gene is named only where the DNA matches it firmly. Some rows mark clone size as missing; the rest say once, few, many or name a class of expanded clone.

D | J | size | V | DNA | CDR3
NA | TRBJ1-6 | once | TRBV7-3 | TGTGCCAGCAGCGTAGGGGCAGGAAATTCACCCCTCCACTTT | CASSVGAGNSPLHF
NA | TRBJ2-1 | NA | TRBV4-3 | TGCGCCAGCAGCCAAGTGGAGGCATACAACAATGAGCAGTTCTTC | CASSQVEAYNNEQFF
TRBD2 | TRBJ2-3 | NA | TRBV12-3/TRBV12-4 | TGTGCCAGCAGTCTCAGCCCGAGACTAGCAGTAGATACGCAGTATTTT | CASSLSPRLAVDTQYF
TRBD1 | TRBJ1-1 | NA | TRBV12-3/TRBV12-4 | TGTGCCAGCAGTTCCGGACAGGGGAGGAACACTGAAGCTTTCTTT | CASSSGQGRNTEAFF
NA | TRBJ2-4 | NA | TRBV5-5 | TGTGCCAGCAGCCCCCGGACAGACCTAGCCAAAAACATTCAGTACTTC | CASSPRTDLAKNIQYF
NA | TRBJ2-2 | NA | TRBV7-2 | TGTGCCAGCAGCTTAGTGCCAGGGGCGAACACCGGGGAGCTGTTTTTT | CASSLVPGANTGELFF
NA | TRBJ2-5 | NA | TRBV7-2 | TGTGCCAGCGGCCCCGGGACGGGACCGCAGGAGCAGTACTTC | CASGPGTGPQEQYF
TRBD1 | TRBJ1-2 | once | TRBV4-1 | TGCGCCAGCAGCCAACGTCGGAAGGGGGCGGAGGGCTACACCTTC | CASSQRRKGAEGYTF
NA | TRBJ2-5 | few | TRBV10-3 | TGTGCCATCAGTGGGACGGGGTACGGAGAGACCCAGTACTTC | CAISGTGYGETQYF
NA | TRBJ2-1 | NA | TRBV7-9 | TGTGCCAGCAGCTCCGGGGAACTAGCATGGGAGACCCAGTTCTTC | CASSSGELAWETQFF
NA | TRBJ2-7 | NA | TRBV5-1 | TGCGCCAGCAGCCAACGCGGACAGCCCCTCCTCGAGCAGTACTTC | CASSQRGQPLLEQYF
NA | TRBJ1-1 | NA | TRBV29-1 | TGCAGCGTTGAGGTGGCGGAGGCCACTGAAGCTTTCTTT | CSVEVAEATEAFF
NA | TRBJ2-2 | NA | TRBV9 | TGTGCCAGCAGCGTAATATCCACCGGGGAGCTGTTTTTT | CASSVISTGELFF
NA | TRBJ2-6 | once | TRBV12-3/TRBV12-4 | TGTGCCAGCAGTTTACTGACCCTACATAGGGGGGCCAACGTCCCGACTTTC | CASSLLTLHRGANVPTF
TRBD2 | TRBJ2-2 | NA | TRBV5-1 | TGCGCCAGCAGCTTGTTCGGGAGGACCGGGGAGCTGTTTTTT | CASSLFGRTGELFF
NA | TRBJ2-3 | NA | TRBV6-1 | TGTGCCAGCAGTGAAAGGCAGGTCGGGCAGTATTTT | CASSERQVGQYF
NA | TRBJ2-3 | NA | TRBV5-1 | TGCGCCAACAGCGGACGGACCAACACAGATACGCAGTATTTT | CANSGRTNTDTQYF
NA | TRBJ1-2 | NA | TRBV6-5 | TGTGCCAGCAGTTACGGCAGGACTGGCTACACCTTC | CASSYGRTGYTF
NA | TRBJ2-1 | NA | TRBV7-2 | TGTGCCAGCAGTTCTAGCTTCGGGAATGAGCAGTTCTTC | CASSSSFGNEQFF
NA | TRBJ1-1 | NA | TRBV20-1 | TGCAGTGGGATGGACGGGCTGAACACTGAAGCTTTCTTT | CSGMDGLNTEAFF
TRBD1 | TRBJ2-5 | NA | TRBV24-1 | TGTGCCACCAGTGAAAGGGGGCTCAATGAGCAGTACTTC | CATSERGLNEQYF
TRBD1 | TRBJ1-1 | NA | TRBV7-2 | TGTGCCAGCAGCGTGAGACAGGGAGAGGGCACTGAAGCTTTCTTT | CASSVRQGEGTEAFF
NA | TRBJ2-3 | NA | TRBV4-1 | TGCGCCAGCAGCCAAGGGAGCGCAGCTAGCACAGATACGCAGTATTTT | CASSQGSAASTDTQYF
NA | TRBJ1-4 | NA | TRBV11-3 | TGTGCCAGCAGCTCACCGGGAATGCGGAAACTGTTTTTT | CASSSPGMRKLFF
TRBD1 | TRBJ2-7 | few | TRBV5-1 | TGCGCCAGCACGACAGGGGGCTCCCACGAGCAGTACTTC | CASTTGGSHEQYF